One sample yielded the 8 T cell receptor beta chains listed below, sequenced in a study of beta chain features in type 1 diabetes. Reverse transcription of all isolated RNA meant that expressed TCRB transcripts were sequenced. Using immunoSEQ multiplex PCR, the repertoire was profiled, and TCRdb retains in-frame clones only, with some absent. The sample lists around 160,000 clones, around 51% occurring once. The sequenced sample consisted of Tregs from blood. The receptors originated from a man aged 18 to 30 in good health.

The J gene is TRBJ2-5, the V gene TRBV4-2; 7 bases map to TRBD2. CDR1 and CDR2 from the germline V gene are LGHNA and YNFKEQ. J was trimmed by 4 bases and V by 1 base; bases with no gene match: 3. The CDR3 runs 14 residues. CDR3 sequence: CASSQGSGLETQYF. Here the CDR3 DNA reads TGTGCCAGCAGCCAAGGTAGCGGGTTAGAGACCCAGTACTTC.

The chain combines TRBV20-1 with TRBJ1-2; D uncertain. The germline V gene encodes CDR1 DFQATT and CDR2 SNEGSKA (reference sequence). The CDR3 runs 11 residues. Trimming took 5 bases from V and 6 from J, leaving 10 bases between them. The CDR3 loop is CSALRRDGYTF. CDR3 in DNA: TGCAGTGCTTTACGTCGAGATGGCTACACCTTC.

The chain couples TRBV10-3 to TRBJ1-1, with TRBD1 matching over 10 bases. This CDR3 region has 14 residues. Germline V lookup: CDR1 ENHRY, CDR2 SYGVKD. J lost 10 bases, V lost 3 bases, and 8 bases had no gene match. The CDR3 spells CAISETGQGIGAFF. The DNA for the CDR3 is TGTGCCATCAGTGAAACGGGACAGGGGATCGGAGCTTTCTTT.

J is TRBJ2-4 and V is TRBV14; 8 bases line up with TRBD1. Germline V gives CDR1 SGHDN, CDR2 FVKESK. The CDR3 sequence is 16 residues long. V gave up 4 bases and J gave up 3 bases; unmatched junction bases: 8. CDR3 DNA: TGTGCCAGCAGCCGACAGACAGGGGTGGGCAAAAACATTCAGTACTTC. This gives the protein CASSRQTGVGKNIQYF.

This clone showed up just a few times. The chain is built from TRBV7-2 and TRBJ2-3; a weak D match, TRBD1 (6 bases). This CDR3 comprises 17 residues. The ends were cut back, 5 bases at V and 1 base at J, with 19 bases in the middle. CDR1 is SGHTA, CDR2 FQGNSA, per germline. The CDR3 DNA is TGTGCCAGCAGCACCCGGACAGCCCTCTTGGGCACAGATACGCAGTATTTT. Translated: CASSTRTALLGTDTQYF.

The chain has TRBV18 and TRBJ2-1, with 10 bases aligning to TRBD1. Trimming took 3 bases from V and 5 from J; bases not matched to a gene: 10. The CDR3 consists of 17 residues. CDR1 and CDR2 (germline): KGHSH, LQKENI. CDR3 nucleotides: TGTGCCAGCTCACCGATAGTGGGACAGGGGTTGCACAATGAGCAGTTCTTC. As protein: CASSPIVGQGLHNEQFF.

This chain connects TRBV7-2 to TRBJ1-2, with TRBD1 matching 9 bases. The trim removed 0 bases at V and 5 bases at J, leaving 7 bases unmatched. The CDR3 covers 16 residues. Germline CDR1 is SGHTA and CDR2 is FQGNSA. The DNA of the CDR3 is TGTGCCAGCAGCTTAGCACCGCCGGGGACAGGGTATGGCTACACCTTC. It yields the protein CASSLAPPGTGYGYTF.

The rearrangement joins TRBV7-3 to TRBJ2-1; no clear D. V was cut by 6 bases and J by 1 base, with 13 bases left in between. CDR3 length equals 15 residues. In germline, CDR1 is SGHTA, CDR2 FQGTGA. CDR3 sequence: CASRTDANSYNEQFF. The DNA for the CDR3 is TGTGCCAGCAGGACTGACGCCAATTCCTACAATGAGCAGTTCTTC.